This T cell receptor (beta chain) was captured in a study of regulatory T cells in long-lasting Graves disease. Germline loops: CDR1 KGHSH, CDR2 LQKENI. This CDR3 is 14 amino acids long. The junction had 11 bases not matched to a gene; V was cut back by 5 bases and J by 7 bases. According to the study, TCR beta libraries were built with iRepertoire HTBI primers and CDR3-region Arm-PCR. A single record per CDR3 protein comes from TCRdb applying MiXCR to the multiplex PCR reads. The sample includes hundreds of thousands of distinct CDR3 sequences, roughly 17% of them seen just once. Time point specified: newly diagnosed GD, antithyroid drugs for less than 3 months. RNA from PBMCs was the source of the TCR library. The sample was also reused in another study, on T cells in Graves' hyperthyroidism and ophthalmopathy. That study reports: Using the HTBI primer set, a first-round RT-PCR was run on the TCR CDR3.

The source material was peripheral blood mononuclear cells (PBMCs), sampled at new diagnosis, from a patient treated with antithyroid drugs. This receptor was identified in a man aged 35-49 years with Graves disease. The rearrangement uses TRBV18 and TRBJ2-7; the match to TRBD1 covers 7 bases. Here the CDR3 reads CASSWGTGAPEQYF. The CDR3 bases are TGTGCCAGCTCATGGGGAACAGGGGCCCCGGAGCAGTACTTC. Using reference TRBV18 and TRBJ2-7 for the parts outside the CDR3, the full variable domain is NAGVMQNPRHLVRRRGQEARLRCSPMKGHSHVYWYRQLPEEGLKFMVYLQKENIIDESGMPKERFSAEFPKEGPSILRIQQVVRGDSAAYFCASSWGTGAPEQYFGPGTRLTVT.